These 7 T cell receptor beta chains were all obtained from the same sample, sequenced in a study of blood T cell repertoires in COVID-19. The assay was immunoSEQ multiplex PCR, and TCRdb's table has in-frame clones only and misses some. The data hold some 85,000 clones, with less than 85% observed a single time. Sequenced material: peripheral blood. The receptor set was obtained from a woman over 75 with acute or convalescent COVID-19.

This chain joins TRBV5-1 and TRBJ2-5; 7 nucleotides align to TRBD1. With V trimmed by 4 bases and J by 1 base, 4 bases remained unmatched. This CDR3 has 14 residues. Germline CDR1 reads SGHRS; CDR2 reads YFSETQ. The CDR3 loop reads CASSPGTAQETQYF. CDR3 bases: TGCGCCAGCAGCCCAGGGACAGCCCAAGAGACCCAGTACTTC.

The chain links TRBV6-2 or TRBV6-3 to TRBJ2-7, with a tentative D call TRBD2 (6 bases). Trimming stripped 8 bases from V and 1 base from J, with 12 bases between. Germline V gene data show CDR1 as MNHEY and CDR2 as SVGEGT. The CDR3 has 13 amino acids. The CDR3 protein is CASGWDSSYEQYF. The CDR3 nucleotides read TGTGCCAGCGGTTGGGACTCATCCTACGAGCAGTACTTC.

V is TRBV19 and J is TRBJ2-1, with 8 nucleotides matching TRBD2. This CDR3 is built from 14 residues. The ends lost 2 bases at V and 5 bases at J; junction bases unmatched: 2. Germline values: CDR1 LNHDA, CDR2 SQIVND (reference sequence). CDR3 in amino acids: CASSIWRGDNEQFF. The CDR3 nucleotides read TGTGCCAGTAGTATATGGCGGGGGGACAATGAGCAGTTCTTC.

V gene TRBV5-1 combines with J gene TRBJ2-1; D not resolved. The CDR3 has 15 amino acids. Germline V gene sequence: CDR1 SGHRS, CDR2 YFSETQ. V was trimmed by 1 base and J by 0 bases, leaving 8 bases between them. The CDR3 bases are TGCGCCAGCAGCTTGTTAAGGAGCTCCTACAATGAGCAGTTCTTC. Residues: CASSLLRSSYNEQFF.

This clone was counted a few times. The chain uses TRBV9 and TRBJ1-5, with D unclear. The CDR3 is 14 residues long. The ends were cut back, 0 bases at V and 5 bases at J, with 9 bases in the middle. Germline V gene sequence: CDR1 SGDLS, CDR2 YYNGEE. CDR3 in amino acids: CASSVGSGDQPQHF. DNA for the CDR3: TGTGCCAGCAGCGTAGGGTCAGGTGATCAGCCCCAGCATTTT.

The V call is TRBV7-8, the J call TRBJ1-1; D gene ambiguous. V was cut by 4 bases and J by 3 bases, with 12 bases left in between. Germline-derived CDR1 and CDR2 are SGHVS and FQNEAQ. This CDR3 spans 14 amino acids. In nucleotides, the CDR3 is TGTGCCAGCAGCTACCTAGGTCTGGACACTGAAGCTTTCTTT. This sequence encodes CASSYLGLDTEAFF.

The CDR3 protein is CASRDNRAGGSGANVLTF. CDR3 coding DNA: TGTGCCAGCAGGGATAACAGGGCTGGGGGCTCTGGGGCCAACGTCCTGACTTTC. The rearrangement uses TRBV2 and TRBJ2-6; D may be TRBD1 (6 bases). There are 18 residues in the CDR3. Germline-derived CDR1 and CDR2 are SNHLY and FYNNEI. V lost 6 bases to trimming and J lost 0 bases, with 18 bases between them. Variable domain in full (rest from reference TRBV2 and TRBJ2-6): EPEVTQTPSHQVTQMGQEVILRCVPISNHLYFYWYRQILGQKVEFLVSFYNNEISEKSEIFDDQFSVERPDGSNFTLKIRSTKLEDSAMYFCASRDNRAGGSGANVLTFGAGSRLTVL.